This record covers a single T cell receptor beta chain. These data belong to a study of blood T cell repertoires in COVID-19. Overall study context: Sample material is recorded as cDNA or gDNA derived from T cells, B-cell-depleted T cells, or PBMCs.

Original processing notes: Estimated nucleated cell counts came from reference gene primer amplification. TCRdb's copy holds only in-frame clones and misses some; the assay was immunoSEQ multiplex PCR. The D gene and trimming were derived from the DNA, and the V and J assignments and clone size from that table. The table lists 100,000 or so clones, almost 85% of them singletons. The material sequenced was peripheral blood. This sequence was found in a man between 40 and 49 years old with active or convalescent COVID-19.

CDR3 nucleotide sequence: TGTGCCAGCCGTCCGGGTCCGAACACCGGGGAGCTGTTTTTT. It yields the protein CASRPGPNTGELFF. This rearrangement joins TRBV27 to TRBJ2-2; D not certain. V lost 8 bases and J 0 bases, leaving 10 bases between the germline ends. This CDR3 is built from 14 residues. Germline assignment: CDR1 MNHEY and CDR2 SMNVEV (reference sequence).